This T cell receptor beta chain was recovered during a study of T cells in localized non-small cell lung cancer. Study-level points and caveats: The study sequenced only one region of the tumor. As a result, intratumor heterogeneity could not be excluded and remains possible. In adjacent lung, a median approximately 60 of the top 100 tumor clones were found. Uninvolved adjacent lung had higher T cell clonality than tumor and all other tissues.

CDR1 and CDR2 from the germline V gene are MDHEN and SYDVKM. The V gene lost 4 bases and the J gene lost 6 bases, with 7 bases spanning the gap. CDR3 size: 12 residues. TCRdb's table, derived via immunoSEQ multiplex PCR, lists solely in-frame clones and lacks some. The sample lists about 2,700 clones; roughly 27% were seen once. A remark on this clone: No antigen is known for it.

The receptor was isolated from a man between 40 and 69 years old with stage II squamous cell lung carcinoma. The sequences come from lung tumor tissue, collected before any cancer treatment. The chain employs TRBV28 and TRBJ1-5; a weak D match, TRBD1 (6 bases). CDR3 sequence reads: CASSSRGQPQHF. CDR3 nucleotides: TGTGCCAGCAGTTCCAGGGGTCAGCCCCAGCATTTT.